This T cell receptor (beta chain) was documented in a study of CD8+ T cells in alopecia areata. Findings and limits, study-wide: Scalp sample data also include resident alphabeta T cells from normal skin.

Extracted RNA was reverse transcribed, and the resulting cDNA served as sequencing template. The data were produced by immunoSEQ multiplex PCR, yet TCRdb's version contains in-frame clones alone and is incomplete. The table records more than 100,000 clones, roughly 54% of them present only once. The study team obtained lesional scalp punch biopsies and peripheral blood from alopecia areata patients. The researchers isolated CD4+ and CD8+ T cells from PBMCs by sorting. This clone was seen only a few times. Its antigen is still unknown. The germline V and J ends were trimmed by 0 bases and 2 bases, with 11 bases remaining between them. CDR1 SGHRS and CDR2 YFSETQ come from the germline V gene. This CDR3 is built from 16 residues.

V and J are TRBV5-1 and TRBJ2-2; D is undetermined. The sample consisted of CD4+ T cells sorted from blood, taken at week 0. The TCR was taken from a human donor with alopecia areata. The chain's CDR3 is CASSLGLRLNTGELFF. For the CDR3, the DNA is TGCGCCAGCAGCTTGGGCCTTCGACTCAACACCGGGGAGCTGTTTTTT.